This T cell receptor beta chain emerged from a study of T cell responses to AZD1222 COVID-19 vaccine. Study background: Pooled together were second doses at about 4 or about 12 weeks.

The protocol was immunoSEQ multiplex PCR, while the TCRdb copy is restricted to in-frame clones and leaves out a portion. The data contain 100,000 to 150,000 clones, roughly 92% of them singletons. As for this clone: Its target is unknown.

Germline-derived CDR1 and CDR2 are LGHDT and YNNKEL (reference sequence). CDR3 length: 16 residues. Trimming shortened V by 0 bases and J by 5 bases, and 13 bases separated the two germline ends. Study-level findings and limits: In a largely white British group with more females than males, clonal diversity was possibly underestimated.

The clonotype was recovered from an adult in good health. V and J are TRBV3-1 (or the pseudogene TRBV3-2) and TRBJ1-4, with D perhaps matching TRBD1 (6 bases). The specimen was peripheral blood, collected on day 0 of AZD1222 vaccination. CDR3 region: CASSQEMWQGNEKLFF. DNA of the CDR3: TGTGCCAGCAGCCAAGAAATGTGGCAGGGGAATGAAAAACTGTTTTTT.